The entry below gives a single T cell receptor beta chain sequence along with its context. The CDR3 consists of 16 residues. V was shortened by 1 base and J by 5 bases, with 17 bases between the two germline ends. Per germline, CDR1 MGHRA and CDR2 YSYEKL. The sample is drawn from a study of OX40 agonist ivuxolimab in advanced cancers. Data came from immunoSEQ multiplex PCR; TCRdb stores just in-frame clones and leaves some out. The repertoire holds tens of thousands of clones, with around 84% as singletons. The TCR was taken from an adult with an advanced solid tumor such as melanoma, head and neck, liver or kidney cancer. The gene calls are TRBV4-1 and TRBJ2-5, with D uncertain. This sample comprised CD4+ or CD8+ T cells sorted from blood, obtained in a trial of the OX40 agonist ivuxolimab. CDR3 bases: TGCGCCAGCAGCCAAGCCATCCCGGACCCGCGGGAGACCCAGTACTTC. Protein: CASSQAIPDPRETQYF.